This is a list of T cell receptor beta chains from one sample in a study of shared clonotypes between healthy human individuals. The table came from immunoSEQ multiplex PCR; TCRdb's copy has only in-frame clones and leaves some out. The sample carries hundreds of thousands of clones, 90% to 96% recorded once. Material: naive CD4+ T cells sorted from blood. Receptors originate from a woman aged 25 to 39 in good health. CDR3s include the opening cysteine and the closing phenylalanine or tryptophan. The D gene is left open where the match is weak. Expanded clones are given a class, and other clones once, few, many or no size at all.

>TRBJ2-2|TRBD2|once|TRBV6-6
CASSKREAATGELFF
TGTGCCAGCAGTAAACGGGAGGCGGCCACCGGGGAGCTGTTTTTT
>TRBJ2-1|.|.|TRBV10-3
CAISESGNEQFF
TGTGCCATCAGTGAGTCGGGCAATGAGCAGTTCTTC
>TRBJ1-5|TRBD1|.|TRBV27
CASSFRGQGFSNQPQHF
TGTGCCAGCAGTTTTAGGGGACAGGGGTTCAGCAATCAGCCCCAGCATTTT
>TRBJ2-5|.|.|TRBV29-1
CSATKTAQETQYF
TGCAGCGCAACGAAGACAGCGCAAGAGACCCAGTACTTC
>TRBJ1-1|.|.|TRBV28
CASSLSAAEAFF
TGTGCCAGCAGTTTGAGCGCGGCTGAAGCTTTCTTT
>TRBJ2-7|.|.|TRBV28
CASSSPQGRDEQYF
TGTGCCAGCAGTTCCCCCCAGGGCCGGGACGAGCAGTACTTC
>TRBJ2-2|.|.|TRBV15
CATSRELGTGELFF
TGTGCCACCAGCAGAGAATTGGGGACCGGGGAGCTGTTTTTT
>TRBJ1-1|.|.|TRBV19
CASSTLLGGGTEAFF
TGTGCCAGTAGTACCCTCTTAGGGGGAGGTACTGAAGCTTTCTTT
>TRBJ2-5|.|.|TRBV13
CASSLIPLAHQETQYF
TGTGCCAGCAGCTTAATCCCTCTCGCCCACCAAGAGACCCAGTACTTC
>TRBJ1-1|.|.|TRBV9
CASSRGARVDTEAFF
TGTGCCAGCAGCCGGGGGGCCAGGGTTGATACTGAAGCTTTCTTT
>TRBJ1-4|.|.|TRBV15
CATSRDGEGVEEKLFF
TGTGCCACCAGCAGAGATGGAGAGGGTGTTGAGGAAAAACTGTTTTTT
>TRBJ2-3|TRBD1|.|TRBV19
CASTDPGQGAADTQYF
TGTGCCAGTACTGATCCGGGACAGGGGGCCGCAGATACGCAGTATTTT
>TRBJ2-1|.|.|TRBV9
CASSVEVSALAYNEQFF
TGTGCCAGCAGCGTAGAGGTTTCGGCCCTTGCCTACAATGAGCAGTTCTTC
>TRBJ2-5|.|.|TRBV2
CASRLASETQYF
TGTGCCAGCAGACTAGCCTCAGAGACCCAGTACTTC
>TRBJ2-7|.|.|TRBV18
CASSSPGVSLYEQYF
TGTGCCAGCTCATCCCCGGGGGTTTCTCTCTACGAGCAGTACTTC
>TRBJ1-3|TRBD1|.|TRBV10-2
CASTPGTANSGNTIYF
TGCGCCAGCACCCCAGGGACAGCAAACTCTGGAAACACCATATATTTT